The 10 T cell receptor beta chains below all came from one sample that was sequenced in a study of human T cells and chemical hapten exposure. TCRdb re-derived calls from the RACE reads in MiXCR, one entry per CDR3 protein. Among over 55,000 distinct CDR3 sequences listed, more than 8% were seen once. Time point specified: pre-sensitization, week 0. Stated treatment: therapeutic diphenylcyclopropenone sensitization with weekly scalp DPC. Sequencing used whole blood, obtained in connection with sensitization to the hapten diphenylcyclopropenone (DPC). The origin of the receptors is a middle-aged man with alopecia areata. Some clones in this sample may be carry-over from other donors' samples.

This clonotype has more than one count but fewer than ten. This CDR3 is missing its conserved last phenylalanine or tryptophan, likely due to a read error. This rearrangement joins TRBV6-6 to TRBJ2-7, with D possibly TRBD1 on 5 matching bases. Between the trimmed V and J ends, which lost 6 bases and 2 bases, there was a span of 20 bases. Germline CDR1 reads MNHNY; CDR2 reads SVGAGI (reference sequence). This CDR3 is built from 16 residues. CDR3: CASRSPEVGAPYEQYS. Here the CDR3 DNA reads TGTGCCAGCAGATCCCCCGAAGTAGGGGCCCCCTACGAGCAGTACTCC.

In its sample, this clonotype was seen many times. V and J are TRBV11-3 and TRBJ2-7, with D unresolved. The length of the CDR3 is 13 residues. Per germline, CDR1 SGHNT and CDR2 YENEEA. Trimming pared 5 bases from V and 2 bases from J, leaving 10 bases between. DNA of the CDR3: TGTGCCAGCAGCCACGGAGAGACCTACGAGCAGTACTTC. Translation: CASSHGETYEQYF.

In its sample, this clonotype was seen many times. This chain connects TRBV7-2 to TRBJ2-5, with 8 bases identical to TRBD1. Germline V gene data show CDR1 as SGHTA and CDR2 as FQGNSA. With 1 base clipped from V and 5 bases from J, the junction kept 9 bases outside the gene matches. CDR3 length equals 16 residues. CDR3 sequence (DNA): TGTGCCAGCAGCTTAGGACGACAGGGGCGCACGGAGACCCAGTACTTC. This encodes CASSLGRQGRTETQYF.

In this sample, this clonotype turned up a few times. The chain joins TRBV10-3 to TRBJ1-2, with a tentative D call TRBD1 (5 bases). Germline V CDR1 and CDR2: ENHRY, SYGVKD. The CDR3 runs 15 residues. Trimming removed 2 bases at V and 3 bases at J, with 13 bases between. CDR3 nucleotides: TGTGCCATCAGTGAGCCGAAAGGGGAATACTATGGCTACACCTTC. Its protein is CAISEPKGEYYGYTF.

This clonotype was counted many times. The CDR3 is CASSEQDNYGYTF. The CDR3 region has the DNA TGTGCCAGCAGTGAACAGGATAACTATGGCTACACCTTC. The chain joins TRBV9 to TRBJ1-2; D is possibly TRBD1 (5 bases). The CDR3 consists of 13 residues. The ends were cut back, 5 bases at V and 1 base at J, with 9 bases in the middle. Germline CDR1 and CDR2: SGDLS and YYNGEE.

At least ten counts were recorded for this clonotype. V gene TRBV12-3 or TRBV12-4 combines with J gene TRBJ2-7; weak D call: TRBD2 (6 bases). Trimming stripped 6 bases from V and 0 bases from J, with 12 bases between. The CDR3 is 14 amino acids. The CDR3 DNA is TGTGCCAGCAGCGTAGCGGAACTCTCCTACGAGCAGTACTTC. Its translation is CASSVAELSYEQYF.

The V and J genes are TRBV3-1 and TRBJ2-2; 7 positions match TRBD1. V was clipped by 5 bases and J by 5 bases; unmatched bases: 5. This CDR3 is 14 amino acids long. CDR1 is LGHDT and CDR2 is YNNKEL in the germline V gene (reference sequence). CDR3: CASSSGQPTGELFF. The CDR3 DNA is TGTGCCAGCAGCTCGGGACAGCCGACCGGGGAGCTGTTTTTT.

This clonotype was found a few times. V usage is TRBV29-1 and J usage is TRBJ2-3; 10 bases line up with TRBD1. The V and J ends lost 1 base and 4 bases, in that order; junction bases with no gene match: 2. The CDR3 runs 14 residues. Germline CDR1 is SQVTM and CDR2 is ANQGSEA. The DNA for the CDR3 is TGCAGCGTTGAAGGGGGACAGGGGTCAGATACGCAGTATTTT. It is translated as CSVEGGQGSDTQYF.

In this sample, this clonotype turned up a few times. This chain connects TRBV7-9 to TRBJ2-7; D may be TRBD2 (6 bases). The CDR3 has 12 amino acids. In germline, CDR1 is SEHNR, CDR2 FQNEAQ (reference sequence). Trimming took off 3 bases at V and 5 bases at J, with 8 bases between the two ends. DNA for the CDR3: TGTGCCAGCAGCTTCGGGGAGGACGAGCAGTACTTC. Amino acids: CASSFGEDEQYF.

There are a few counts of this clonotype. V is TRBV13 and J is TRBJ2-7; TRBD1 matches at 8 bases. The trim removed 0 bases at V and 3 bases at J, leaving 4 bases unmatched. The CDR3 is made up of 15 amino acids. The V gene's germline CDR1 is PRHDT and CDR2 FYEKMQ (reference sequence). As DNA, the CDR3 is TGTGCCAGCAGCTTAGGCCGAGGGACAGGCTACGAGCAGTACTTC. It is translated as CASSLGRGTGYEQYF.